This TCR beta chain was recorded in a study of T cell responses to AZD1222 COVID-19 vaccine. Study-wide results and limits: Sampling that yielded the repertoires occurred only after the peak T cell response. Seropositive status at baseline applied to only six AZD1222 recipients. Most donors were white British and more were female, and clonal diversity was possibly underestimated.

For this clone: The antigen remains unidentified.

Germline V gene lookup returns CDR1 SEHNR and CDR2 FQNEAQ (reference sequence). The CDR3 totals 15 residues. V lost 0 bases, J lost 1 base, and 2 bases stayed unmatched. This table comes from immunoSEQ multiplex PCR, and its TCRdb copy is limited to in-frame clones, with some not included. The data show over 150,000 clones, over 85% seen once. V gene TRBV7-9 combines with J gene TRBJ1-1; 7 positions agree with TRBD1. This receptor was obtained from an adult who received the AZD1222 COVID-19 vaccine. Sample: peripheral blood, taken 28 days after the second AZD1222 dose. CDR3 in DNA: TGTGCCAGCAGCTTAGCAGGGACAGAGAACACTGAAGCTTTCTTT. It yields the protein CASSLAGTENTEAFF.